The source of this TCR beta chain is a study of T cell changes during pregnancy in multiple sclerosis. The method was immunoSEQ multiplex PCR; TCRdb's version includes in-frame clones alone and lacks a portion of them. The sample includes about 89,000 clones, approximately 94% of them seen just once. Per germline, CDR1 SGHDT and CDR2 YYEEEE. Between the trimmed V and J ends, which lost 0 bases and 2 bases, there was a span of 8 bases. The CDR3 extends over 14 amino acids. V and J are TRBV5-6 and TRBJ1-1; no clear D gene. The receptor was isolated from a female donor with multiple sclerosis, enrolled in a pregnancy study. Material: peripheral blood, obtained in the third trimester of pregnancy. In DNA, the CDR3 is TGTGCCAGCAGCTTGGCTGGCAGAAACACTGAAGCTTTCTTT. Protein: CASSLAGRNTEAFF. The entire variable domain, with the rest obtained from reference TRBV5-6 and TRBJ1-1, is as follows: DAGVTQSPTHLIKTRGQQVTLRCSPKSGHDTVSWYQQALGQGPQFIFQYYEEEERQRGNFPDRFSGHQFPNYSSELNVNALLLGDSALYLCASSLAGRNTEAFFGQGTRLTVV.